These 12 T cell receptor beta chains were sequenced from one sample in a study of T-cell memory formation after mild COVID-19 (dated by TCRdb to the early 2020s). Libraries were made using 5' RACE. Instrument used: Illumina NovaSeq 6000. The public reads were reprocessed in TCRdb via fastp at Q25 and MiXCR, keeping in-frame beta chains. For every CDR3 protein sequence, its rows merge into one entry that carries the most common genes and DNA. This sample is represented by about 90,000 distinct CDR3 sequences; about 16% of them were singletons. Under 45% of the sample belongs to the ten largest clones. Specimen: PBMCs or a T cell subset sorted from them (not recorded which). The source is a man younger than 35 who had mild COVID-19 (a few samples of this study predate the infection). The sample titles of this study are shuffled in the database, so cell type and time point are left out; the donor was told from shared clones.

CDR3 residues: CASSEVTHSSTDTQYF. CDR3 nucleotides: TGTGCCAGCAGTGAAGTTACACATTCTAGCACAGATACGCAGTATTTT. The chain combines TRBV2 with TRBJ2-3; D gene uncertain. The CDR3 has 16 residues. Germline CDR1 is SNHLY and CDR2 is FYNNEI. V gave up 1 base and J gave up 0 bases, with 11 bases separating them.

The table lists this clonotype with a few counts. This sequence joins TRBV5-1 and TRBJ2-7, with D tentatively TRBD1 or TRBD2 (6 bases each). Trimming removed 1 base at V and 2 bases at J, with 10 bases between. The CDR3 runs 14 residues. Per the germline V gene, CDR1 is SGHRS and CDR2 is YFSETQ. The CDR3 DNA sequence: TGCGCCAGCAGCTTGAAGGAGGGGGCCTACGAGCAGTACGTC. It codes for CASSLKEGAYEQYV.

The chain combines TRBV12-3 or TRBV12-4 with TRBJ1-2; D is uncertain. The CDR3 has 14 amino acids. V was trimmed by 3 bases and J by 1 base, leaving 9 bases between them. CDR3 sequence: CASSLGNFNYGYTF. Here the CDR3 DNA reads TGTGCCAGCAGTTTGGGCAATTTTAACTATGGCTACACCTTC.

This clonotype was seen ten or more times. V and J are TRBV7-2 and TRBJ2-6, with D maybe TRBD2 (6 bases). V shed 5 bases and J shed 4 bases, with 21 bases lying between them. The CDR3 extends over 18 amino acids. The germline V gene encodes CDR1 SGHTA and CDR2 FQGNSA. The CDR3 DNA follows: TGTGCCAGCAGCGCCTTGGGACTCCGGTCGTTCGGGGCCAACGTCCTGACTTTC. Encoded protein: CASSALGLRSFGANVLTF. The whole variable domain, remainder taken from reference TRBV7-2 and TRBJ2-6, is GAGVSQSPSNKVTEKGKDVELRCDPISGHTALYWYRQSLGQGLEFLIYFQGNSAPDKSGLPSDRFSAERTGGSVSTLTIQRTQQEDSAVYLCASSALGLRSFGANVLTFGAGSRLTVL.

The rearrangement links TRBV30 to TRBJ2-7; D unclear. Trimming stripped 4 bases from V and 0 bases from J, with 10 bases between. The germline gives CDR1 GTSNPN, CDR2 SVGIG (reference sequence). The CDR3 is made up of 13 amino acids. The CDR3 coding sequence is TGTGCCTGGATGTGGCCTGACTCCTACGAGCAGTACTTC. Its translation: CAWMWPDSYEQYF.

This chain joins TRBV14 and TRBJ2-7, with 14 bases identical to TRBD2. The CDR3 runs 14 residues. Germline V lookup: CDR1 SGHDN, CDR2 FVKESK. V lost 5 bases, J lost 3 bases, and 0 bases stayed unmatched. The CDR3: CASSGLAGGYEQYF. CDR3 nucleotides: TGTGCCAGCAGCGGACTAGCGGGGGGCTACGAGCAGTACTTC.

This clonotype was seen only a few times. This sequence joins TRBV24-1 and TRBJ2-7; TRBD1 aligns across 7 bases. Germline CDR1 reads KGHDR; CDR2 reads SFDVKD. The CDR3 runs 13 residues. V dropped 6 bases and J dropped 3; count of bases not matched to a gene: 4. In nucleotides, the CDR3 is TGTGCCACCAGTTGGGACAGACACTACGAGCAGTACTTC. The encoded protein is CATSWDRHYEQYF.

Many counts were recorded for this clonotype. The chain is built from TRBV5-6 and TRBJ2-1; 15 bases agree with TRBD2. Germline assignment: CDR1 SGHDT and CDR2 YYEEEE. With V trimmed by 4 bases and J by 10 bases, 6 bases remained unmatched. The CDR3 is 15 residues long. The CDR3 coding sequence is TGTGCCAGCAGCAGGACTAGCGGGGGGGCCTGGGAGCAGTTCTTC. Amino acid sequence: CASSRTSGGAWEQFF.

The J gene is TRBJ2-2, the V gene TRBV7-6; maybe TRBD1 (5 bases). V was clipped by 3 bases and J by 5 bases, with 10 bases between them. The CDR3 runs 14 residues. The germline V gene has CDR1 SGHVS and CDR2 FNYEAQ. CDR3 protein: CASSLTATTGELFF. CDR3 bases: TGTGCCAGCAGCTTGACAGCGACTACCGGGGAGCTGTTTTTT.

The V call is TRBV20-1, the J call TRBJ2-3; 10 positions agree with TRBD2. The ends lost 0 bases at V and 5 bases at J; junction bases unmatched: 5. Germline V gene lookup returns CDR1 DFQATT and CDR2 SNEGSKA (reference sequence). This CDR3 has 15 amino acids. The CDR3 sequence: CSARDSGGAKDTQYF. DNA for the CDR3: TGCAGTGCTAGAGACAGCGGGGGGGCTAAAGATACGCAGTATTTT.

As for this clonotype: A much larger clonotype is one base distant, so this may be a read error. The CDR3 sequence is CASSRSVGLSDTQYF. The DNA of the CDR3 is TGTGCCAGCAGCCGTAGCGTGGGGCTTTCAGATACGCAGTATTTT. The chain links TRBV7-3 to TRBJ2-3; possibly TRBD1 or TRBD2 for D (5 bases each). CDR1 is SGHTA, CDR2 FQGTGA, per germline. The CDR3 consists of 15 residues. Trimming removed 5 bases at V and 4 bases at J, with 16 bases between.

The CDR3 DNA is TGTGCCAGCAGTTTATGGGGGACAGCCAACACCGGGGAGCTGTTTTTT. Translating gives CASSLWGTANTGELFF. The chain employs TRBV28 and TRBJ2-2; the match to TRBD1 covers 7 bases. V shed 0 bases, J shed 2 bases, and the junction held 3 bases outside the gene matches. The germline V gene has CDR1 MDHEN and CDR2 SYDVKM. The CDR3 totals 16 residues.